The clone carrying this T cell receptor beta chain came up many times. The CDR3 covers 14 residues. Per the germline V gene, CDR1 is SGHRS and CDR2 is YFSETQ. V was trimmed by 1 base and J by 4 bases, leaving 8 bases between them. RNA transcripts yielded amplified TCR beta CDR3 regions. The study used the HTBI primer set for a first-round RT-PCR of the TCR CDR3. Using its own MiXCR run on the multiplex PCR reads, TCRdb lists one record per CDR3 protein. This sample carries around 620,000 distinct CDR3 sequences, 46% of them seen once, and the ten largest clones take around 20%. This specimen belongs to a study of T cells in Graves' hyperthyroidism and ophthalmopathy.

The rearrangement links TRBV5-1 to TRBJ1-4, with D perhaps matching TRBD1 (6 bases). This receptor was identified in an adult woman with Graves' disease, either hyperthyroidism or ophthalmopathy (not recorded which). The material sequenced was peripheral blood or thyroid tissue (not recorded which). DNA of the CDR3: TGCGCCAGCAGCTTGCTGGACAGTAATGAAAAACTGTTTTTT. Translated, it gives CASSLLDSNEKLFF.